The entry that follows covers one TCR beta chain sequence. Germline V gene sequence: CDR1 MGHRA, CDR2 YSYEKL. V shed 1 base and J 6 bases; nucleotides not matched to a gene: 4. The CDR3 consists of 15 residues. The sample comes from a study of blood T cell repertoires in COVID-19. Study information: Some COVID-19 samples were acute and others convalescent; all came from the United States, Italy and Spain.

Profiled with immunoSEQ multiplex PCR; TCRdb holds only in-frame clones, not every one. The repertoire holds about 280,000 clones, with roughly four fifths as singletons. Material for sequencing was peripheral blood. The V gene is TRBV4-1, the J gene TRBJ2-2; 8 positions match TRBD2. The receptor's source is a woman aged 50 to 65 who had recovered from COVID-19. CDR3 coding DNA: TGCGCCAGCAGCCAAGGAGGACTAGCCGCCGGGGAGCTGTTTTTT. It translates to CASSQGGLAAGELFF.